The rows below give T cell receptor beta chains drawn from one sample of a study of PD-1 blockade in classical Hodgkin lymphoma. Using immunoSEQ multiplex PCR, the repertoire was profiled, and TCRdb retains in-frame clones only, with some absent. The sample has more than 4,500 clones, approximately 87% seen once. The sample was CD8+ T cells from blood. Receptors originate from a human donor with classical Hodgkin lymphoma. Each CDR3 is given with its conserved first and last residue. A D gene is named only where the DNA matches it firmly. The size field is filled for only some rows; it gives once, few, many or a size class.

clone_size	v_call	cdr3_length	j_call	d_call	cdr3_nt	cdr3_aa
once	TRBV9	15	TRBJ1-5	TRBD1	TGTGCCAGCAGCACGGACGGGACAGGGGGACAGCCCCAGCATTTT	CASSTDGTGGQPQHF
NA	TRBV25-1	18	TRBJ2-3	TRBD2	TGTGCCAGCAGTATACTAGCGGGAGGGCCGCCGAGCACAGATACGCAGTATTTT	CASSILAGGPPSTDTQYF
NA	TRBV19	16	TRBJ2-7	TRBD2	TGTGCCAGTAGTATCCCACTAGCGCTTAGCTCCTACGAGCAGTACTTC	CASSIPLALSSYEQYF
NA	TRBV25-1	13	TRBJ2-3	NA	TGTGCCAGCAGTGAACGGAGAGGAGATACGCAGTATTTT	CASSERRGDTQYF
NA	TRBV23-1	18	TRBJ1-4	NA	TGCGCCAGCAGTCGGATGGGGGCCCTTAACACCTTTTATGAAAAACTGTTTTTT	CASSRMGALNTFYEKLFF
NA	TRBV25-1	13	TRBJ1-3	NA	TGTGCCAGCAGCCAGGGGTCCGGAAACACCATATATTTT	CASSQGSGNTIYF
NA	TRBV19	16	TRBJ1-1	NA	TGTGCCAGTAGTATAATTTGGGGCCCAGGGCGCACTGAAGCTTTCTTT	CASSIIWGPGRTEAFF
NA	TRBV6-5	16	TRBJ1-3	NA	TGTGCCAGCAGTTCCGACCCCCTCGCCCCTGGAAACACCATATATTTT	CASSSDPLAPGNTIYF
NA	TRBV4-1	16	TRBJ1-6	NA	TGCGCCAGCAGCCAAGATCGGTGCTCTTTTTGTTCACCCCTCCACTTT	CASSQDRCSFCSPLHF
NA	TRBV4-1	19	TRBJ1-2	NA	TGCGCCAGCAGCCAAGATTTCGTGCGACCCTTCCCCCTTAGGAATGGCTACACCTTC	CASSQDFVRPFPLRNGYTF
NA	TRBV4-1	17	TRBJ2-1	NA	TGCGCCAGCAGCCAGCAGCCCTTCAGGAGCTCCTACAATGAGCAGTTCTTC	CASSQQPFRSSYNEQFF
NA	TRBV10-2	14	TRBJ1-5	NA	TGCGCCAGCAGTGAGGACGGGGAAAATCAGCCCCAGCATTTT	CASSEDGENQPQHF
once	TRBV25-1	17	TRBJ2-5	TRBD2	TGTGCCAGCAGTGTCCCTATGCTAGCGGGAGGGGAAGAGACCCAGTACTTC	CASSVPMLAGGEETQYF
NA	TRBV13	15	TRBJ2-7	NA	TGTGCCAGCAGCTTGGGGGGCGCCTCATCCTACGAGCAGTACTTC	CASSLGGASSYEQYF
NA	TRBV6-4	16	TRBJ2-1	TRBD2	TGTGCCAGCAGTTTATCCGGGACTAGCGGGAGCAATGAGCAGTTCTTC	CASSLSGTSGSNEQFF
once	TRBV18	16	TRBJ2-5	TRBD2	TGTGCCAGCTCACCCTGGGTAGCGGGAAGGGGGGAGACCCAGTACTTC	CASSPWVAGRGETQYF
NA	TRBV19	13	TRBJ1-2	TRBD1	TGTGCCAGTAGTTTGGACAGGGACTATGGCTACACCTTC	CASSLDRDYGYTF
NA	TRBV6-1	13	TRBJ2-7	NA	TGTGCCAGCACGGGGGAGGCCCCCTACGAGCAGTACTTC	CASTGEAPYEQYF
NA	TRBV5-8	16	TRBJ1-1	NA	TGTGCCAGCAGCGCGCCAGCCGGGCAGGGCGAAACTGAAGCTTTCTTT	CASSAPAGQGETEAFF
NA	TRBV4-2	14	TRBJ2-7	NA	TGTGCCAGCAGCCAAGGAAAAGAGAGCGAGGAGCAGTACTTC	CASSQGKESEEQYF
NA	TRBV6-4	15	TRBJ2-2	TRBD1	TGTGCCAGCAGCTCCGGACAGGGATCCACCGGGGAGCTGTTTTTT	CASSSGQGSTGELFF
few	TRBV7-9	13	TRBJ1-1	NA	TGTGCCAGCACCCACCCAATGAACACTGAAGCTTTCTTT	CASTHPMNTEAFF
NA	TRBV5-8	10	TRBJ2-7	NA	TGTGCCAGCAGCTCCTACGAGCAGTACTTC	CASSSYEQYF
NA	TRBV7-9	13	TRBJ2-5	NA	TGTGCCAGCAGCCCCCTTTACCAAGAGACCCAGTACTTC	CASSPLYQETQYF
NA	TRBV6-4	13	TRBJ1-1	NA	TGTGCCAGCAGTGACGGGCCAAACACTGAAGCTTTCTTT	CASSDGPNTEAFF
NA	TRBV27	14	TRBJ1-1	NA	TGTGCCAGCAGTTTGGGACACAGGAACACTGAAGCTTTCTTT	CASSLGHRNTEAFF
NA	TRBV9	14	TRBJ1-1	NA	TGTGCCAGCAAGCCTCCCAGGGGGAACACTGAAGCTTTCTTT	CASKPPRGNTEAFF
NA	TRBV7-8	15	TRBJ1-2	NA	TGTGCCAGCAGCCACTGGACAGCTACTAACTATGGCTACACCTTC	CASSHWTATNYGYTF
NA	TRBV15	15	TRBJ2-3	NA	TGTGCCACCAGCAGCCCACAGGGTGCCACAGATACGCAGTATTTT	CATSSPQGATDTQYF
once	TRBV5-4	14	TRBJ2-3	NA	TGTGCCAGCAGCCTTAGATCCTCCCCAGATACGCAGTATTTT	CASSLRSSPDTQYF
NA	TRBV4-2	16	TRBJ2-7	TRBD2	TGTGCCAGCAGCTTAGAGGCTAGCGGGAGTCCCTACGAGCAGTACTTC	CASSLEASGSPYEQYF
NA	TRBV5-4	14	TRBJ2-7	TRBD2	TGTGCCAGCAGCTTGAGGACTAGCGGCTACGAGCAGTACTTC	CASSLRTSGYEQYF
NA	TRBV28	15	TRBJ2-1	NA	TGTGCCAGCAGTTACCTGGAGGGGTCCTACAATGAGCAGTTCTTC	CASSYLEGSYNEQFF
once	TRBV4-1	16	TRBJ2-7	TRBD1	TGCGCCAGCAGCCAGGAGCCCGGGACAGGCGACTACGAGCAGTACTTC	CASSQEPGTGDYEQYF
NA	TRBV27	13	TRBJ1-2	NA	TGTGCCAGCAGTCCCTTGACAGGACCCGGCTACACCTTC	CASSPLTGPGYTF
NA	TRBV6-4	14	TRBJ2-3	NA	TGTGCCAGCAGTGAAGGGAACCCCACAGATACGCAGTATTTT	CASSEGNPTDTQYF
NA	TRBV6-4	15	TRBJ2-1	NA	TGTGCCACGCAACCTTCGGCTAGCGAGGGCAATGAGCAGTTCTTC	CATQPSASEGNEQFF
few	TRBV28	16	TRBJ1-5	NA	TGTGCCAGCAGTTTATTGGCAGAATTAAGCAATCAGCCCCAGCATTTT	CASSLLAELSNQPQHF
once	TRBV6-4	15	TRBJ2-1	TRBD2	TGTGCCAGCAGTCGGACTAGCGGGGAATACAATGAGCAGTTCTTC	CASSRTSGEYNEQFF
once	TRBV2	17	TRBJ2-3	NA	TGTGCCAGCAGTGAAAAAGGGTGGTGGCCTTACACAGATACGCAGTATTTT	CASSEKGWWPYTDTQYF
NA	TRBV6-1	13	TRBJ2-5	NA	TGTGCCAGCAGTGGGGACGCACAAGAGACCCAGTACTTC	CASSGDAQETQYF
once	TRBV7-9	15	TRBJ2-5	NA	TGTGCCAGCAGCTTAGCCGCTACAGGGCGGGAGACCCAGTACTTC	CASSLAATGRETQYF
NA	TRBV5-1	14	TRBJ2-7	TRBD2	TGCGCCAGCAGCTTAGCGGGAGGGACCTACGAGCAGTACTTC	CASSLAGGTYEQYF
NA	TRBV18	16	TRBJ1-5	NA	TGTGCCAGCTCGTATGATTTAGGGGGGAGAAATCAGCCCCAGCATTTT	CASSYDLGGRNQPQHF
NA	TRBV27	16	TRBJ2-7	TRBD2	TGTGCCAGCAGTTCCGAATTTTTGGTAGCGGGGTACGAGCAGTACTTC	CASSSEFLVAGYEQYF
NA	TRBV25-1	14	TRBJ2-5	NA	TGTGCCAGCAGTGGAGATGACCCGTCGGGCACCCAGTACTTC	CASSGDDPSGTQYF
NA	TRBV29-1	16	TRBJ2-1	TRBD1	TGCAGCGTGGCCGGGACAGGGGACTCCATTTACAATGAGCAGTTCTTC	CSVAGTGDSIYNEQFF
once	TRBV29-1	17	TRBJ2-1	NA	TGCAGCGCCGAGAGCGTTTGGGCGGCGAGCTCCTACAATGAGCAGTTCTTC	CSAESVWAASSYNEQFF
once	TRBV7-8	19	TRBJ2-4	TRBD2	TGTGCCAGCAGCCGGTTCCCCGTTGGGACTAGTCTAGCCAAAAACATTCAGTACTTC	CASSRFPVGTSLAKNIQYF
few	TRBV7-1	14	TRBJ1-4	NA	TGTGCCAGCAGCTCTGGGGGGGCTAATGAAAAACTGTTTTTT	CASSSGGANEKLFF
once	TRBV25-1	13	TRBJ2-2	NA	TGTGCCAGCAGTACCGGGGACACCGGGGAGCTGTTTTTT	CASSTGDTGELFF
NA	TRBV9	21	TRBJ1-3	TRBD1	TGTGCCAGCAGCGATAACTTGGGACAGGGAGGGATAACCACCAGTGGAAACACCATATATTTT	CASSDNLGQGGITTSGNTIYF
NA	TRBV25-1	14	TRBJ2-7	NA	TGTGCCAGCAGTTACCGTCAGGGCGGCTACGAGCAGTACTTC	CASSYRQGGYEQYF
NA	TRBV6-1	15	TRBJ1-1	NA	TGTGCCAGCAGGGTATGGGTATTTGACGGCACTGAAGCTTTCTTT	CASRVWVFDGTEAFF
NA	TRBV6-1	16	TRBJ2-1	TRBD2	TGTGCCAGCAGTGAGTGGCGGGAGGTTACCTACAATGAGCAGTTCTTC	CASSEWREVTYNEQFF
once	TRBV27	15	TRBJ2-1	TRBD2	TGTGCCAGCAGTCAAAGCGGGAGTGCTTACAATGAGCAGTTCTTC	CASSQSGSAYNEQFF
once	TRBV6-6	14	TRBJ1-2	NA	TGTGCCAGCAGTTGGGGTGGAACTAACTATGGCTACACCTTC	CASSWGGTNYGYTF
NA	TRBV5-1	14	TRBJ2-7	NA	TGCGCCAGCAGCCCCCTTGGGTTCTCCTACGAGCAGTACTTC	CASSPLGFSYEQYF
NA	TRBV27	15	TRBJ2-3	TRBD2	TGTGCCAGCAAACGGAGCGGGAGGTACACAGATACGCAGTATTTT	CASKRSGRYTDTQYF